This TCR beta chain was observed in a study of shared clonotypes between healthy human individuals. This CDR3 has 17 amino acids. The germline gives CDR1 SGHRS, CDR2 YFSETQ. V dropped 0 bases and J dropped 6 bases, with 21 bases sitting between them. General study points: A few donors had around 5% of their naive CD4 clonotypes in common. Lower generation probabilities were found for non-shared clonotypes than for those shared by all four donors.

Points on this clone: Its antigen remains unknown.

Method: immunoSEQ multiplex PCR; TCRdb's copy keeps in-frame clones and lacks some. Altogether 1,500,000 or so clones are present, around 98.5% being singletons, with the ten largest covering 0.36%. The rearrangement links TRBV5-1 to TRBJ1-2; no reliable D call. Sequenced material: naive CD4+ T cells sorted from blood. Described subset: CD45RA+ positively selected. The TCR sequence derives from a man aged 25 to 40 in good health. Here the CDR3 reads CASSLGGSVIFSDGYTF. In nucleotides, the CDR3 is TGCGCCAGCAGCTTGGGCGGCAGCGTGATCTTCTCGGATGGCTACACCTTC.